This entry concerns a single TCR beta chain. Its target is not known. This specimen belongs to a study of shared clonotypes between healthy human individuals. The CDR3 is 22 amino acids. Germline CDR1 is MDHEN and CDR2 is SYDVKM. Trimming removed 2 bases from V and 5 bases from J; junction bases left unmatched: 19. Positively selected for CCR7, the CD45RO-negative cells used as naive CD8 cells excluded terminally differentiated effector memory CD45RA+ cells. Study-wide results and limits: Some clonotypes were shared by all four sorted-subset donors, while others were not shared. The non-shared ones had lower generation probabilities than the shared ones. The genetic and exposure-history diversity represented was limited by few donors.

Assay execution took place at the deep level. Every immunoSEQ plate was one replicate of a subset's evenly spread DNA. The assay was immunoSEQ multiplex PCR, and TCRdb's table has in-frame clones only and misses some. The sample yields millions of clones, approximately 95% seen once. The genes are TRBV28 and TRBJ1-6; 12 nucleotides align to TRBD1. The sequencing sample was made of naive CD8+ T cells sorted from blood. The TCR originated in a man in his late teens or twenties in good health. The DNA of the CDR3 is TGTGCCAGCAGTTTAGTTCCGGGACAGGGGGCTTTCCTCGTTACCAATAATTCACCCCTCCACTTT. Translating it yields CASSLVPGQGAFLVTNNSPLHF.